This T cell receptor beta chain comes out of a study of OX40 agonist ivuxolimab in advanced cancers. Some background on the complete study: Ivuxolimab was an agonistic, fully human IgG2 monoclonal antibody directed against OX40 (CD134), a costimulatory receptor. Intravenous ivuxolimab was administered to patients every 2 weeks at six dose levels: 0.01, 0.1, 0.3, 1.5, 3 and 10 mg/kg. Among the 52 dose-escalation patients, roughly 20 had hepatocellular carcinoma, roughly 15 melanoma, 9 renal cell carcinoma and 9 head and neck cancer. A male proportion of roughly 80% and a mean age of 60 years, ranging from roughly 20 to 80, were recorded for the dose-escalation cohort. Prior anti-PD-1, anti-PD-L1 or anti-CTLA-4 therapy was permitted, and 40% of dose-escalation patients had received checkpoint inhibitors. Partial responses occurred in three dose-escalation patients, of whom one had hepatocellular carcinoma and two had cutaneous melanoma. The purpose of peripheral TCRbeta sequencing was to test whether ivuxolimab changed TCR sequence diversity and led to clonal T-cell expansion. The paper describes the monotherapy dose-escalation part (N = 52 patients) of the phase I trial of ivuxolimab. Overall study outcomes, separate from this receptor: In partial responders in the 0.1-3.0 mg/kg groups, normalized peripheral clonal expansion was found to be among the lowest, especially among CD8+ T cells. On average, CD8+ T cells showed more expanded clones than CD4+ T cells after ivuxolimab. The antigen specificity of the clonally expanded peripheral T cells was not determined. At doses of 0.1 to 3.0 mg/kg, clonal expansion of both CD4+ and CD8+ blood T cells was observed from baseline to week 6. Low levels of normalized T-cell clonal expansion were also seen in some nonresponding patients.

Genomic DNA was isolated from the sorted cells so that the TCRbeta CDR3 region could be sequenced. The immunoSEQ Assay was used for sequencing of TCRbeta CDR3 regions. TCRdb carries this immuneACCESS record with in-frame sequences only. Its versions omit some clonotypes, under half of them owing to an unresolved V gene in the studies checked, with the rest unexplained. The sample table holds approximately 80,000 clones, of which roughly 88% were seen once. Roughly 3.4% of the sample rests with the top ten. The germline V end is reduced by 0 bases and the J end by 4 bases; junction bases left unmatched: 5. The CDR3 covers 15 residues, taking in both the cysteine and the phenylalanine. The sequence is cut down to CDR3 DNA, 45 bases in frame from base 1. For CDR1 and CDR2, the germline V gene lists SGHDT and YYEEEE. As concerns this clone: No cognate antigen has been identified for it. The record has no base qualities; no much larger clone is one base away.

The trial excluded patients who had a history of autoimmune disease or who were on systemic immunosuppression. Peripheral blood for TCR sequencing was drawn from every dose cohort at baseline, at cycle 4 day 1 and at cycle 7 day 1. The samples were drawn from a first-in-human, open-label, multicenter phase I dose-escalation trial of ivuxolimab. Adults with locally advanced or metastatic melanoma, renal cell, hepatocellular, or head and neck squamous cell carcinoma were enrolled in the trial. Before TCR sequencing, CD4+ and CD8+ T cells were separately sorted from peripheral blood. Recombination connected TRBV5-6 to TRBJ1-2; TRBD1 aligns with 8 central bases. The origin of this receptor is an adult with an advanced solid tumor such as melanoma, head and neck, liver or kidney cancer. The sequenced sample was CD4+ or CD8+ T cells sorted from blood, obtained in a trial of the OX40 agonist ivuxolimab. The DNA is as follows: TGTGCCAGCAGCTTGGGGGGGACAGGCTCCTATGGCTACACCTTC. It is translated as CASSLGGTGSYGYTF.